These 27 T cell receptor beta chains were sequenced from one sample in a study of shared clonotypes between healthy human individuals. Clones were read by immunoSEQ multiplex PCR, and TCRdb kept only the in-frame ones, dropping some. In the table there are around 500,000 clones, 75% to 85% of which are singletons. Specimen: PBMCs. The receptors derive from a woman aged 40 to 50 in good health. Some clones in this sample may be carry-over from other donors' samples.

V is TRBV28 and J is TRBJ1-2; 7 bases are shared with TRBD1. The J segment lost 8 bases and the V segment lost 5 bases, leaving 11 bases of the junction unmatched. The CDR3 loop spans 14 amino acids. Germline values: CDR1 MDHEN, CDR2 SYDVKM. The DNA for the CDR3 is TGTGCCAGCAGTGTCGGGACAGCGTTTTTAGGCTACACCTTC. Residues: CASSVGTAFLGYTF.

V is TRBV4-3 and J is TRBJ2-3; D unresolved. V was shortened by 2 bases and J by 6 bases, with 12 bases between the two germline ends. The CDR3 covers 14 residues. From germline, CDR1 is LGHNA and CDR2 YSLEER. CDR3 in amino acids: CASSQPGRFDTQYF. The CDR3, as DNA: TGCGCCAGCAGCCAACCAGGACGATTTGATACGCAGTATTTT.

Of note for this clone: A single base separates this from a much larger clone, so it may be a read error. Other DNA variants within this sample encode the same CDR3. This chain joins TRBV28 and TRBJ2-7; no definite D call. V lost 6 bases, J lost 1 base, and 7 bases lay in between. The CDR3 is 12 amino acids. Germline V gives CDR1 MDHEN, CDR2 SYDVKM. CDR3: CASSGSSYEQYF. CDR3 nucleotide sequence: TGTGCCAGCAGCGGGTCTTCCTACGAGCAGTACTTC.

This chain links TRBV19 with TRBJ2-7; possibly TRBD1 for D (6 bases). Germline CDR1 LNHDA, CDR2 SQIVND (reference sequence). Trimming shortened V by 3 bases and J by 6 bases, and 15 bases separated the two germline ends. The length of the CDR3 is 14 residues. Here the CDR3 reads CASSIATGPREQYF. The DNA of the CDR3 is TGTGCCAGTAGTATCGCAACAGGGCCCCGCGAGCAGTACTTC.

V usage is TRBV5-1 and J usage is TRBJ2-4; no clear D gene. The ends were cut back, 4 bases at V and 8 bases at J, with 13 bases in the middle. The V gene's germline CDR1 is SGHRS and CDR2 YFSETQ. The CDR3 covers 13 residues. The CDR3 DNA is TGCGCCAGCAGCCTGGGCCGACGCGACATTCAGTACTTC. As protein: CASSLGRRDIQYF.

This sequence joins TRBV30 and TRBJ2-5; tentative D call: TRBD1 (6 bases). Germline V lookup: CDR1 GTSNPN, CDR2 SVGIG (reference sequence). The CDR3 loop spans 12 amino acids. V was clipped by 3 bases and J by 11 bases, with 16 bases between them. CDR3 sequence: CAWSTGQEEQYF. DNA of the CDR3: TGTGCCTGGAGCACAGGGCAAGAAGAGCAGTACTTC.

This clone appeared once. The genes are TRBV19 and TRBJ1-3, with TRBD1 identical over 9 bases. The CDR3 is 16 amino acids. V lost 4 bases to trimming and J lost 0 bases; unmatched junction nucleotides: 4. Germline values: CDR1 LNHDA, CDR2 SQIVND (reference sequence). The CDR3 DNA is TGTGCCAGTAGTACGACAGGGGGTTCCTCTGGAAACACCATATATTTT. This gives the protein CASSTTGGSSGNTIYF.

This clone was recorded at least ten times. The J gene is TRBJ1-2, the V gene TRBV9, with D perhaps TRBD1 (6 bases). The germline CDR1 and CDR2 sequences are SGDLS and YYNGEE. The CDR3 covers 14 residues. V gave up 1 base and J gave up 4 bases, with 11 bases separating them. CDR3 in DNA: TGTGCCAGCAGCGTACGGGGGACACCCTATGGCTACACCTTC. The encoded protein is CASSVRGTPYGYTF.

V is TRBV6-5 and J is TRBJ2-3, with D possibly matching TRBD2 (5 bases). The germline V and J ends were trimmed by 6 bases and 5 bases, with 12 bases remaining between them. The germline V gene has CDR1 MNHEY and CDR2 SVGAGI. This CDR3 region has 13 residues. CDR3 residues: CASSPPGIDTQYF. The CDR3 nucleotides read TGTGCCAGCAGCCCCCCGGGGATAGATACGCAGTATTTT.

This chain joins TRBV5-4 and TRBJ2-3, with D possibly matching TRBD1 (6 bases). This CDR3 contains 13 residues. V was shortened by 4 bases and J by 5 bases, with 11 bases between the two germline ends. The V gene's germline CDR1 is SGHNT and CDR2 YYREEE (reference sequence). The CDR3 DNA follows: TGTGCCAGCAGCACGAGGGGGAGAGATACGCAGTATTTT. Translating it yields CASSTRGRDTQYF. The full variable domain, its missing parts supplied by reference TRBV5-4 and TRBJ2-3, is ETGVTQSPTHLIKTRGQQVTLRCSSQSGHNTVSWYQQALGQGPQFIFQYYREEENGRGNFPPRFSGLQFPNYSSELNVNALELDDSALYLCASSTRGRDTQYFGPGTRLTVL.

CDR3 bases: TGTGCCAGCAGCTTAGGCGCCAGGGCGGCTCACTATGGCTACACCTTC. Amino acid sequence: CASSLGARAAHYGYTF. V and J are TRBV11-2 and TRBJ1-2; possibly TRBD1 for D (5 bases). The CDR3 has 16 amino acids. V lost 1 base to trimming and J lost 3 bases, with 15 bases between them. CDR1 is SGHAT and CDR2 is FQNNGV in the germline V gene.

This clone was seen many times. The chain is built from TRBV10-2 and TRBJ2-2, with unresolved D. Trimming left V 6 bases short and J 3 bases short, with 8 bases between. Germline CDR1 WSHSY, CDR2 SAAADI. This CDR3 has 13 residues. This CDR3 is CASRAEDTGELFF. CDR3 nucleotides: TGCGCCAGCAGGGCTGAGGACACCGGGGAGCTGTTTTTT.

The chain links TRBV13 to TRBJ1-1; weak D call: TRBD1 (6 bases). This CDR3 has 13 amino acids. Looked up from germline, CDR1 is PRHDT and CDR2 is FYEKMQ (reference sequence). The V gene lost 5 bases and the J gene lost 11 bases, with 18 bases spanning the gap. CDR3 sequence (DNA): TGTGCCAGCAGCACTATCGGGGGGCGCTCGGCTTTCTTT. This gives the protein CASSTIGGRSAFF. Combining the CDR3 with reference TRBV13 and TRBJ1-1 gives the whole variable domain AAGVIQSPRHLIKEKRETATLKCYPIPRHDTVYWYQQGPGQDPQFLISFYEKMQSDKGSIPDRFSAQQFSDYHSELNMSSLELGDSALYFCASSTIGGRSAFFGQGTRLTVV.

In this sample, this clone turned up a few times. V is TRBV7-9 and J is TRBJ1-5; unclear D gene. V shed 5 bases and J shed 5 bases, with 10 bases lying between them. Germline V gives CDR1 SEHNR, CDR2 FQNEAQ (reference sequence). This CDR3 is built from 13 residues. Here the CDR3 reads CASSPQEDQPQHF. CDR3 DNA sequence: TGTGCCAGCAGCCCTCAGGAGGATCAGCCCCAGCATTTT. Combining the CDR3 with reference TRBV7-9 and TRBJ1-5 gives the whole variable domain DTGVSQNPRHKITKRGQNVTFRCDPISEHNRLYWYRQTLGQGPEFLTYFQNEAQLEKSRLLSDRFSAERPKGSFSTLEIQRTEQGDSAMYLCASSPQEDQPQHFGDGTRLSIL.

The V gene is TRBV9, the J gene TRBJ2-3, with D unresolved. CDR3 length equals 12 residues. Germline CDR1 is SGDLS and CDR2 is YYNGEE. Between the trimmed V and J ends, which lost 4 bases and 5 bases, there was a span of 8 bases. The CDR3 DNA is TGTGCCAGCAGCCCCTCGGGAGATACGCAGTATTTT. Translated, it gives CASSPSGDTQYF.

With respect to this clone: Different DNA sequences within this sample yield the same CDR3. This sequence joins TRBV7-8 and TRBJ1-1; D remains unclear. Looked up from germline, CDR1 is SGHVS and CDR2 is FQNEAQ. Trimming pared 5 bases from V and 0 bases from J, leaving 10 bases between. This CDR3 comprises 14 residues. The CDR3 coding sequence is TGTGCCAGCAGCCCTCGCAGATTGAACACTGAAGCTTTCTTT. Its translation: CASSPRRLNTEAFF.

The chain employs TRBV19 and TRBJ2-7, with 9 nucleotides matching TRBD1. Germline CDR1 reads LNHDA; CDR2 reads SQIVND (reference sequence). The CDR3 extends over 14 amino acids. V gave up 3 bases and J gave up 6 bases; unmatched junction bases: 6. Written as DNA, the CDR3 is TGTGCCAGTAGTATCGACAGGGGGAGGGGCGAGCAGTACTTC. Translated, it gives CASSIDRGRGEQYF.

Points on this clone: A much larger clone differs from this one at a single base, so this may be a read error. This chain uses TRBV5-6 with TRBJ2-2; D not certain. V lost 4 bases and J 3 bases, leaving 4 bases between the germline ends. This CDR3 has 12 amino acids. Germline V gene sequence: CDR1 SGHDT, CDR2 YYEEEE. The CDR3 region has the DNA TGTGCCAGCAGCCCCTACACCGGGGAGCTGTTTTTT. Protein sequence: CASSPYTGELFF. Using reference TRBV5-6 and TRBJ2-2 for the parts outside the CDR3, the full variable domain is DAGVTQSPTHLIKTRGQQVTLRCSPKSGHDTVSWYQQALGQGPQFIFQYYEEEERQRGNFPDRFSGHQFPNYSSELNVNALLLGDSALYLCASSPYTGELFFGEGSRLTVL.

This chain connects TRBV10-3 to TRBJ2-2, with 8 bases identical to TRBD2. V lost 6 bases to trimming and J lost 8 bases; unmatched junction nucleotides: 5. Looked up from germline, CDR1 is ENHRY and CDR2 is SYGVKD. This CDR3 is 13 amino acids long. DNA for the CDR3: TGTGCCATCAGCGTAAAGCGGGAGGGGGAGCTGTTTTTT. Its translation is CAISVKREGELFF.

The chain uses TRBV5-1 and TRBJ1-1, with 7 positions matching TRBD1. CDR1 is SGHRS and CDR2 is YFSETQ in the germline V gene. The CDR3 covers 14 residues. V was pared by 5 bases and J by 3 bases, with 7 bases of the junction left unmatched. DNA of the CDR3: TGCGCCAGCAGGTTGACAGGGTCCGACACTGAAGCTTTCTTT. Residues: CASRLTGSDTEAFF.

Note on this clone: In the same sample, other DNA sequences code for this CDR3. CDR3 protein: CASSPQGSSYNEQFF. CDR3 nucleotides: TGTGCCAGCTCACCGCAGGGGTCCTCTTACAATGAGCAGTTCTTC. The gene calls are TRBV18 and TRBJ2-1; D may be TRBD1 (6 bases). The CDR3 length is 15 residues. V lost 3 bases to trimming and J lost 4 bases, with 13 bases between them. Germline values: CDR1 KGHSH, CDR2 LQKENI. The variable domain in full, completed from reference TRBV18 and TRBJ2-1, reads NAGVMQNPRHLVRRRGQEARLRCSPMKGHSHVYWYRQLPEEGLKFMVYLQKENIIDESGMPKERFSAEFPKEGPSILRIQQVVRGDSAAYFCASSPQGSSYNEQFFGPGTRLTVL.

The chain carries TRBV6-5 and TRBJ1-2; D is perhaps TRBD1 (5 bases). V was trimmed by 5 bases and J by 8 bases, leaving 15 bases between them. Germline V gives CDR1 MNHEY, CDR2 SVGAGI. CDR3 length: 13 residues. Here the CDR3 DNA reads TGTGCCAGCAGTCCCTCCTTTAGGGACGGCTACACCTTC. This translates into CASSPSFRDGYTF.

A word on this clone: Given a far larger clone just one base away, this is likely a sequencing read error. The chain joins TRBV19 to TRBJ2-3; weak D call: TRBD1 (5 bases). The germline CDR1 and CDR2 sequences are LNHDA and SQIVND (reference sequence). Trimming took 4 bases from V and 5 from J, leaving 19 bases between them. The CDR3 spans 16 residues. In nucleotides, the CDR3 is TGTGCCAGTAGTACAAGAGTTGGGTCAGACAGAGATACGCAGTATTTT. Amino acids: CASSTRVGSDRDTQYF.

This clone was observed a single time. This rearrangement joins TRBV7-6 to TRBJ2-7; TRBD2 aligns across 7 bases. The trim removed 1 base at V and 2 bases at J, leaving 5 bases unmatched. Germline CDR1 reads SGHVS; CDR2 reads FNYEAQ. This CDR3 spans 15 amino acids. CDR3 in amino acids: CASSLGGGGAYEQYF. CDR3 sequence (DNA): TGTGCCAGCAGCTTAGGCGGCGGGGGTGCCTACGAGCAGTACTTC.

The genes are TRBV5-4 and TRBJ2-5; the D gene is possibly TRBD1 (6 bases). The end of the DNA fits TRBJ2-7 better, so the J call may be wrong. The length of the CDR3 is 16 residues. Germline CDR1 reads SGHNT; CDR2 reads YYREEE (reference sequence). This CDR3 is CASSDRKQGASYEQYF. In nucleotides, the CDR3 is TGTGCCAGCAGCGACCGAAAACAGGGAGCCTCCTACGAGCAGTACTTC.

This CDR3 is CASTATAGVYEQYF. CDR3 nucleotides: TGTGCCAGCACAGCGACAGCGGGGGTCTACGAGCAGTACTTC. The V gene is TRBV5-6, the J gene TRBJ2-7; 8 nucleotides agree with TRBD2. Unmatched junction bases numbered 8, after V lost 6 bases and J lost 3 bases. The CDR3 has 14 amino acids. Germline assignment: CDR1 SGHDT and CDR2 YYEEEE.

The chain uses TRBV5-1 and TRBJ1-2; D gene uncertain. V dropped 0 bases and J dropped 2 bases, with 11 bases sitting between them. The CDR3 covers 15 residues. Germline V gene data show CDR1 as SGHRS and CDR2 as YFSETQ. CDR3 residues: CASSLGHSINYGYTF. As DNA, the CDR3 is TGCGCCAGCAGCTTGGGGCACTCCATAAACTATGGCTACACCTTC.